This TCR beta chain emerged from a study of T-cell memory formation after mild COVID-19. Background on the study: The study found TCR clusters largely donor specific. The study, taken as a whole, reports: Memory sampled before infection contained some responding clones, suggesting cross-reactive memory joined.

Only a few counts were recorded for this clonotype. Its target is unknown. CDR1 and CDR2 (germline): SGHAT, FQNNGV. This CDR3 region has 14 residues. The V end lost 1 base, the J end lost 3 bases, and 9 bases lay between the germline ends. The TCR alpha and TCR beta cDNA libraries, bearing sample barcodes and UMIs, were generated by 5'RACE using constant-segment primers. Via MiXCR, TCRdb re-called the 5' RACE reads, giving one row per CDR3 protein. The sample yields about 180,000 distinct CDR3 sequences, around 20% seen once. This sequence joins TRBV11-2 and TRBJ2-5; a weak D match, TRBD2 (5 bases). This TCR was sampled from a man aged 18 to 30 who had mild COVID-19 (a few samples of this study predate the infection). Cell type and time point are not known. The sample was PBMCs or a T cell subset sorted from them (not recorded which). CDR3 residues: CASSLGGQKETQYF. CDR3 DNA: TGTGCCAGCAGCTTAGGAGGGCAAAAAGAGACCCAGTACTTC. Together with reference TRBV11-2 and TRBJ2-5, the CDR3 gives the full variable domain: EAGVAQSPRYKIIEKRQSVAFWCNPISGHATLYWYQQILGQGPKLLIQFQNNGVVDDSQLPKDRFSAERLKGVDSTLKIQPAKLEDSAVYLCASSLGGQKETQYFGPGTRLLVL.